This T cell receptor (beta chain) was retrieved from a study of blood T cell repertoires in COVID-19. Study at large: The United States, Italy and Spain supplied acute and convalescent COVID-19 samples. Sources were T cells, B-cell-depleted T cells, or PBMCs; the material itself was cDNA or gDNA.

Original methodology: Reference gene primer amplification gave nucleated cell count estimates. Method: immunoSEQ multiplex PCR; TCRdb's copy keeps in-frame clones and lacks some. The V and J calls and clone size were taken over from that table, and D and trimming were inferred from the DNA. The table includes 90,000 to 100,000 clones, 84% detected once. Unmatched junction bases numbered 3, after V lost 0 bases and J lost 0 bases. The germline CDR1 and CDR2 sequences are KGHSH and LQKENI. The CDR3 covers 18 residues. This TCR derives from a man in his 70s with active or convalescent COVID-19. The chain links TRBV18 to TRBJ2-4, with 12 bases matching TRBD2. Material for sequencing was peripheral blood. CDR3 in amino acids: CASSPPGGLAGAKNIQYF. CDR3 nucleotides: TGTGCCAGCTCACCACCGGGGGGACTAGCGGGAGCCAAAAACATTCAGTACTTC.